This T cell receptor (beta chain) was documented in a study of cytomegalovirus exposure and HLA in healthy donors. The germline V gene encodes CDR1 SGHAT and CDR2 FQNNGV. J was trimmed by 5 bases and V by 2 bases; bases with no gene match: 4. The CDR3 is 14 amino acids. PCR primers comprised 60 Vbeta and 13 Jbeta primers. Measured with immunoSEQ multiplex PCR; TCRdb has only the in-frame clones, and not every one. The table lists about 83,000 clones, roughly 75% of them singletons. The J gene is TRBJ2-3, the V gene TRBV11-2; 7 bases are a match to TRBD2. Sequencing was performed on PBMCs. The clonotype originates from a man in his 60s in good health and CMV-seronegative. Written as DNA, the CDR3 is TGTGCCAGCAGCTTATTCCCTAGCGGAGATACGCAGTATTTT. Its translation: CASSLFPSGDTQYF.